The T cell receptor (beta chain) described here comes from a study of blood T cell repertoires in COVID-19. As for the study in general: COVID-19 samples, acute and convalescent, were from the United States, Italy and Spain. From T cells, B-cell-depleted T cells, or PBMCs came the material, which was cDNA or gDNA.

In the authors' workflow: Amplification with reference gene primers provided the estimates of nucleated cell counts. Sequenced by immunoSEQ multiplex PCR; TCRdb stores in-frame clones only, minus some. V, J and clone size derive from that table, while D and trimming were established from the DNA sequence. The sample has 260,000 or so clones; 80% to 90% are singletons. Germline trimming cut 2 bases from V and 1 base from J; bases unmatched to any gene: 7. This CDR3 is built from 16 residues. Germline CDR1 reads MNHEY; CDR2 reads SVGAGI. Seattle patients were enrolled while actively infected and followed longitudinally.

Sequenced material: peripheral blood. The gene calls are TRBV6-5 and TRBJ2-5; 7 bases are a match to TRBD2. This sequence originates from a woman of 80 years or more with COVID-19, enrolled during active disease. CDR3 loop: CASSYPLREGQETQYF. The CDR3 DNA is TGTGCCAGCAGTTACCCATTGAGGGAGGGCCAAGAGACCCAGTACTTC.